These T cell receptor beta chains were read from a single sample in a study of blood T cell repertoires in COVID-19. Here immunoSEQ multiplex PCR was the method, and the copy in TCRdb shows in-frame clones only, minus some. Of over 400,000 clones in the sample, about 89% were seen once. Sequenced material: peripheral blood. These receptors were taken from a woman between 45 and 60 years old with COVID-19, enrolled during active disease. Both conserved end residues are part of each CDR3. A D gene is named only where the DNA matches it firmly.

CDR3	DNA	J	V	D
CASSYARQGNYEQYF	TGTGCCAGCAGTTACGCCCGACAGGGCAACTACGAGCAGTACTTC	TRBJ2-7	TRBV6-5	TRBD1
CASFDWTALNYGYTF	TGTGCCAGCTTTGACTGGACAGCTCTAAACTATGGCTACACCTTC	TRBJ1-2	TRBV28	.
CASSSRGRNTEAFF	TGTGCCAGCAGTTCCAGGGGGAGGAACACTGAAGCTTTCTTT	TRBJ1-1	TRBV6-5	TRBD1
CASSGSTGSTGELFF	TGTGCCAGTAGTGGGTCGACAGGATCCACCGGGGAGCTGTTTTTT	TRBJ2-2	TRBV19	.
CASSASDRVGGYTF	TGTGCCAGCAGCGCGTCGGACAGGGTAGGAGGCTACACCTTC	TRBJ1-2	TRBV2	TRBD1
CAWSRRAGANVLTF	TGTGCCTGGAGTAGGAGGGCTGGGGCCAACGTCCTGACTTTC	TRBJ2-6	TRBV30	.
CASSFRDREDTQYF	TGTGCCAGCAGCTTTCGGGACAGGGAAGATACGCAGTATTTT	TRBJ2-3	TRBV7-3	TRBD1
CAWSVPGGHTGELFF	TGTGCCTGGAGTGTACCAGGGGGCCACACCGGGGAGCTGTTTTTT	TRBJ2-2	TRBV30	TRBD1
CSVDFFHRGKAKNIQYF	TGCAGCGTTGATTTTTTTCACAGGGGGAAAGCCAAAAACATTCAGTACTTC	TRBJ2-4	TRBV29-1	TRBD1
CATSKSRRSSGANVLTF	TGTGCCACCAGCAAAAGTAGGAGAAGCTCTGGGGCCAACGTCCTGACTTTC	TRBJ2-6	TRBV15	.
CASRQESSYNSPLHF	TGCGCCAGCAGACAGGAGAGCTCCTATAATTCACCCCTCCACTTT	TRBJ1-6	TRBV5-1	.
CASSPVGLTDTQYF	TGCGCCAGCAGCCCGGTGGGACTCACAGATACGCAGTATTTT	TRBJ2-3	TRBV5-1	.
CAWKGGDTQYF	TGTGCCTGGAAGGGAGGGGATACGCAGTATTTT	TRBJ2-3	TRBV30	TRBD2
CASSQDYGGASYNEQFF	TGTGCCAGCAGCCAAGATTACGGGGGGGCCTCCTACAATGAGCAGTTCTTC	TRBJ2-1	TRBV3-1/TRBV3-2	TRBD2
CASSLTGMDTQYF	TGTGCCAGCAGCTTAACAGGGATGGATACGCAGTATTTT	TRBJ2-3	TRBV7-8	.
CASREGEKLFF	TGTGCCAGTAGAGAGGGTGAAAAACTGTTTTTT	TRBJ1-4	TRBV19	.
CASDPGGPGGTDTQYF	TGTGCTAGTGACCCCGGGGGGCCCGGCGGCACAGATACGCAGTATTTT	TRBJ2-3	TRBV12-5	.
CASSLTVNTEAFF	TGTGCCAGCAGCCTAACGGTGAACACTGAAGCTTTCTTT	TRBJ1-1	TRBV11-3	.
CASGLGFSDTEAFF	TGTGCTAGTGGTTTGGGGTTTTCGGACACTGAAGCTTTCTTT	TRBJ1-1	TRBV12-5	.
CASSSPQLQTNGYTF	TGCGCCAGCAGCTCCCCCCAGCTACAAACTAATGGCTACACCTTC	TRBJ1-2	TRBV5-1	.